This T cell receptor beta chain was captured in a study of shared clonotypes between healthy human individuals. CDR3 size: 16 residues. Trimming took off 2 bases at V and 5 bases at J, with 19 bases between the two ends. Germline-derived CDR1 and CDR2 are GTSNPN and SVGIG (reference sequence). Sequenced by immunoSEQ multiplex PCR; TCRdb stores in-frame clones only, minus some. The sample shows 2 million to 2.5 million clones, about 92% of them seen only once. The sample comprised naive CD4+ T cells from PBMCs. Subset defined: CD45RA+ positively selected. The chain recombines TRBV30 with TRBJ1-5; TRBD1 might be the D (6 bases). This TCR was sampled from a man aged 18 to 29 in good health. Some clones in this sample may be carry-over from other donors' samples. The CDR3 loop reads CAWSQSIGGLDQPQHF. CDR3 nucleotide sequence: TGTGCCTGGAGTCAATCCATAGGGGGGTTGGATCAGCCCCAGCATTTT.